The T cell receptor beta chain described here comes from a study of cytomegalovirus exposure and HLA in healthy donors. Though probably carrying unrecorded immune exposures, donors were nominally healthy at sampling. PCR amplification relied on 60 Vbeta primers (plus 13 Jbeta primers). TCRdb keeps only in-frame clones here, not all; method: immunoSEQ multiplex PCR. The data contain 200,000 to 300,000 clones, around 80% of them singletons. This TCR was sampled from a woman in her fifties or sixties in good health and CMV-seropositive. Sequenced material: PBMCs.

The CDR3 bases are TGTGCCAGCAGTTTCCTCACGAGATCGAACACCGGGGAGCTGTTTTTT. Translated, it gives CASSFLTRSNTGELFF. The chain is built from TRBV27 and TRBJ2-2; no firm D call. This CDR3 has 16 amino acids. V gave up 3 bases and J gave up 0 bases, with 11 bases separating them. CDR1 and CDR2 from the germline V gene are MNHEY and SMNVEV (reference sequence).